The clone carrying this TCR beta chain has only a few counts. The antigen is undetermined. The sample originates from a study of OX40 agonist ivuxolimab in advanced cancers. Deletions cut 5 bases from V and 4 bases from J, with 12 bases between. The CDR3 contains 14 residues. Germline CDR1 is MNHEY and CDR2 is SVGAGI. Sequenced by immunoSEQ multiplex PCR; TCRdb stores in-frame clones only, minus some. The repertoire has approximately 60,000 clones, around 80% of them found once; the top ten carry 4% to 5%. Whole-study findings and limits: Partial responders at 0.1-3.0 mg/kg had among the lowest clonal expansion. Expanded clones belonging to CD8+ T cells outnumbered, on average, those of CD4+.

V gene TRBV6-5 combines with J gene TRBJ1-3; perhaps TRBD1 as D (6 bases). The receptor was isolated from an adult with an advanced solid tumor such as melanoma, head and neck, liver or kidney cancer. This material consisted of CD4+ or CD8+ T cells sorted from blood, taken in a trial of the OX40 agonist ivuxolimab. In DNA form, the CDR3 reads TGTGCCAGCAGTCTTCAGGGGTTGGGAAACACCATATATTTT. This gives the protein CASSLQGLGNTIYF.